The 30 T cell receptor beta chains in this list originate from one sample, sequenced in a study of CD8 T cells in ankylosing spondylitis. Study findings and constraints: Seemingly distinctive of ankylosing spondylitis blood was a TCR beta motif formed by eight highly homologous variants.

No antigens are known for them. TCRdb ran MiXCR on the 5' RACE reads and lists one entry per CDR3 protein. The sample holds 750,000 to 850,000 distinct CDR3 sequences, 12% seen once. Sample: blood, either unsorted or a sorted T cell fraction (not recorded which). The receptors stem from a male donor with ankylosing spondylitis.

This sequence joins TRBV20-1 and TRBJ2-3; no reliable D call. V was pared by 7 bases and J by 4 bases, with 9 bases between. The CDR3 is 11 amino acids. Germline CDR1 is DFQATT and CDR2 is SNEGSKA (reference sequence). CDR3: CSVLRADTQYF. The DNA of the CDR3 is TGCAGTGTGCTAAGGGCAGATACGCAGTATTTT.

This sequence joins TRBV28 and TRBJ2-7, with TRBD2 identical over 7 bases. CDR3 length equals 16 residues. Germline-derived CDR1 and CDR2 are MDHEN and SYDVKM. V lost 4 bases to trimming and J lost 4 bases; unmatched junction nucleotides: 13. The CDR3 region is CASSSPKGGRWYEQYF. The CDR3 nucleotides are TGTGCCAGCAGTTCCCCCAAGGGAGGGAGGTGGTACGAGCAGTACTTC.

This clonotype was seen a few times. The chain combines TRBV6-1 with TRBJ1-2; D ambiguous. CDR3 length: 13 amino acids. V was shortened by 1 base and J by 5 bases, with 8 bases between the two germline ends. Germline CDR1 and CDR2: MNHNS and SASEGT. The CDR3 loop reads CASSEVTIYGYTF. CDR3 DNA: TGTGCCAGCAGTGAAGTAACGATTTATGGCTACACCTTC.

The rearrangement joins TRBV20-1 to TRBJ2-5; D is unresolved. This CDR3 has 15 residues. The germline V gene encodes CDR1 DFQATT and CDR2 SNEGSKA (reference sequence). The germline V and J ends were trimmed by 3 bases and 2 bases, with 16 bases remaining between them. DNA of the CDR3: TGCAGTGCTAGCCTAGTTAGAGGATGGCAAGAGACCCAGTACTTC. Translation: CSASLVRGWQETQYF.

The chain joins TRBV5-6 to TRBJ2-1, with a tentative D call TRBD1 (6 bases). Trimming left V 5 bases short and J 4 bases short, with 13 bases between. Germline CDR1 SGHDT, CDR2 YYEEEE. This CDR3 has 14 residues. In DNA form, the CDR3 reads TGTGCCAGCAGAACCGGGACACGTTACAATGAGCAGTTCTTC. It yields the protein CASRTGTRYNEQFF.

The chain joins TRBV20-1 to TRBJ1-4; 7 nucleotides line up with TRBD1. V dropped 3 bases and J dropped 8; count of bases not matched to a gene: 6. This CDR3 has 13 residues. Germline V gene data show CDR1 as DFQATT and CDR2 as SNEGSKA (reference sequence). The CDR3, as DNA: TGCAGTGCTAGGCCGGGACAGCACGAAAAACTGTTTTTT. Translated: CSARPGQHEKLFF.

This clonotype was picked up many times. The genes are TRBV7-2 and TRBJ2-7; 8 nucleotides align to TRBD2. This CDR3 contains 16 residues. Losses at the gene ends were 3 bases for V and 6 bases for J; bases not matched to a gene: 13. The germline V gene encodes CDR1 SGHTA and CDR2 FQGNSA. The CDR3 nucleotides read TGTGCCAGCAGCTTTTATACGGGAGGGCCTTCGCGCGAGCAGTACTTC. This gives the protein CASSFYTGGPSREQYF.

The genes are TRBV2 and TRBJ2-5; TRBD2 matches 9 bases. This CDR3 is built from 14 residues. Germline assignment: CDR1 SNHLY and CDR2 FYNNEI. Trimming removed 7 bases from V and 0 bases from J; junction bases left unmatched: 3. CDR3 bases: TGTGCCAGCATCGGACTAGCGTACCAAGAGACCCAGTACTTC. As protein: CASIGLAYQETQYF.

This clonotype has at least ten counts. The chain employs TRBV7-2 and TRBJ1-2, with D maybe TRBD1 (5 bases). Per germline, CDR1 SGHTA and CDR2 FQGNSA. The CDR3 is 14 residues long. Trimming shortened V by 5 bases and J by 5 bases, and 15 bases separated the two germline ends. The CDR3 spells CASSASRGWYGYTF. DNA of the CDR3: TGTGCCAGCAGCGCTAGCCGGGGGTGGTATGGCTACACCTTC.

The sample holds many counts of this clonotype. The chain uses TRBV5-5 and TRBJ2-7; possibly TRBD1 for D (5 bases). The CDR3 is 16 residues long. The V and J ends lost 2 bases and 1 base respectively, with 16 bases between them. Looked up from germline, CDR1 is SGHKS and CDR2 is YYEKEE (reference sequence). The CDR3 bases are TGTGCCAGCAGCTTCGCAGGGCCGAGAAGGTCCTACGAGCAGTACTTC. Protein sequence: CASSFAGPRRSYEQYF.

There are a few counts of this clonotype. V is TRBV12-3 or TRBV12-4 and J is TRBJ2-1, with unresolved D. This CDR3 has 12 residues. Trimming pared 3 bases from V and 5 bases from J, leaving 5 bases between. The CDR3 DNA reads TGTGCCAGCAGTTTTTGGGACAATGAGCAGTTCTTC. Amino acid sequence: CASSFWDNEQFF.

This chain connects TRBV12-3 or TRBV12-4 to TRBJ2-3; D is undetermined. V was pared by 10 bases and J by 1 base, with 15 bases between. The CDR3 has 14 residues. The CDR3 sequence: CATSKTSRTDTQYF. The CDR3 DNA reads TGTGCCACCTCCAAGACGAGCCGCACAGATACGCAGTATTTT.

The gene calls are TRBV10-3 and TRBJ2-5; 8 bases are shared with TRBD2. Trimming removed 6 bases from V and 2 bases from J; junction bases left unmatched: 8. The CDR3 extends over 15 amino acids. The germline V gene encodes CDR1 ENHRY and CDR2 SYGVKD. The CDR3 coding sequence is TGTGCCATCAGAGCCACTAGCGGACCTCAAGAGACCCAGTACTTC. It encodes CAIRATSGPQETQYF.

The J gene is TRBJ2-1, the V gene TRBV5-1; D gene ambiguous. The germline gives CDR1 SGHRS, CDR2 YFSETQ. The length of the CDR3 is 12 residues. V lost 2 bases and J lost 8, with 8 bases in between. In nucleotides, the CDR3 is TGCGCCAGCAGCTTTGGAGCCTATGAGCAGTTCTTC. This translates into CASSFGAYEQFF.

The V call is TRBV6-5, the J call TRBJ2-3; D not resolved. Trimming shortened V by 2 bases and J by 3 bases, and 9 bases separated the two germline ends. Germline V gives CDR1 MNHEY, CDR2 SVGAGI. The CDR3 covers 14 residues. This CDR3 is CASSYADFTDTQYF. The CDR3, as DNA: TGTGCCAGCAGTTACGCTGACTTTACAGATACGCAGTATTTT.

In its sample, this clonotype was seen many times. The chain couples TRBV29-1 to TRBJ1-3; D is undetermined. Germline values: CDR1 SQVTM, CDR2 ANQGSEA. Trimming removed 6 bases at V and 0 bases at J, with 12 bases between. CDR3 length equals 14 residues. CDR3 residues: CSVLRSPSGNTIYF. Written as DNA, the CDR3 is TGCAGCGTGTTAAGGTCTCCCTCTGGAAACACCATATATTTT. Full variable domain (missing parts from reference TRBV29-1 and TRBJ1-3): SAVISQKPSRDICQRGTSLTIQCQVDSQVTMMFWYRQQPGQSLTLIATANQGSEATYESGFVIDKFPISRPNLTFSTLTVSNMSPEDSSIYLCSVLRSPSGNTIYFGEGSWLTVV.

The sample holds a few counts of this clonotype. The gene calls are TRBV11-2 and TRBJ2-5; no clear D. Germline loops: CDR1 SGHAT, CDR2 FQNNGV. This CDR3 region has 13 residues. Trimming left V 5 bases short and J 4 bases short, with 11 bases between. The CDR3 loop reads CASSRNYGETQYF. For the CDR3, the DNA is TGTGCCAGCAGCCGAAATTACGGAGAGACCCAGTACTTC.

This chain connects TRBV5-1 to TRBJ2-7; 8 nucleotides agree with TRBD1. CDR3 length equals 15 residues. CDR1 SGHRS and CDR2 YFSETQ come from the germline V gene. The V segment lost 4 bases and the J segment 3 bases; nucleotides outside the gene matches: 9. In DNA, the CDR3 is TGCGCCAGCAGCACCGGGACAGGTGGGCTCTACGAGCAGTACTTC. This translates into CASSTGTGGLYEQYF.

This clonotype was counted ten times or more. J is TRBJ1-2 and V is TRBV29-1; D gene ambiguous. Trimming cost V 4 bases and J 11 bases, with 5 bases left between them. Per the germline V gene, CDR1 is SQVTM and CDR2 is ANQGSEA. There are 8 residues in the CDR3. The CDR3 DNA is TGCAGCGTTGGGGAGTACACCTTC. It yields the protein CSVGEYTF.

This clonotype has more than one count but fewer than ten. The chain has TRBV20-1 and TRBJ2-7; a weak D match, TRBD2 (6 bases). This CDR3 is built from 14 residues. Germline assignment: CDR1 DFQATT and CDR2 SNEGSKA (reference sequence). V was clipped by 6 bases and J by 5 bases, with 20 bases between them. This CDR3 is CSAGTPQLANEQYF. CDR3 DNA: TGCAGTGCCGGGACCCCTCAACTAGCCAACGAGCAGTACTTC.

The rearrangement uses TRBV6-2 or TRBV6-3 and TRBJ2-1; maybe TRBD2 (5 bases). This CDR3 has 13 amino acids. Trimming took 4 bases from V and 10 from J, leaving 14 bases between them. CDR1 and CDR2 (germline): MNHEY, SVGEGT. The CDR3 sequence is CASSWRALVEQFF. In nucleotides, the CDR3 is TGTGCCAGCAGTTGGCGGGCGTTAGTAGAGCAGTTCTTC.

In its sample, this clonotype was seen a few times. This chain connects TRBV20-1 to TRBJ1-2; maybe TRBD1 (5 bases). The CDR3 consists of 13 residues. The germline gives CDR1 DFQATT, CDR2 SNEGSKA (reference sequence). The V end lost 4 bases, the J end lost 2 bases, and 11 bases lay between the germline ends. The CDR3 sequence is CSATLRQNYGYTF. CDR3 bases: TGCAGTGCTACCCTCCGACAGAACTATGGCTACACCTTC.

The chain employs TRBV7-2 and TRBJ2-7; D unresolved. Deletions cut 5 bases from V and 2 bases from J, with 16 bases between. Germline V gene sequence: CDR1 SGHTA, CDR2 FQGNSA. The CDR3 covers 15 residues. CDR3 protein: CASSRLVFLPYEQYF. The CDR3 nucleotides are TGTGCCAGCAGCCGGCTGGTCTTCCTTCCCTACGAGCAGTACTTC.

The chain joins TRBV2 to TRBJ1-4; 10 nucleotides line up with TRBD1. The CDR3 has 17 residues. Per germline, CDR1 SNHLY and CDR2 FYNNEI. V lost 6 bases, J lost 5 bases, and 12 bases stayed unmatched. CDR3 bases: TGTGCCAGCAGCCGAGACAGGGGGCGAGGTGAAAATGAAAAACTGTTTTTT. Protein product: CASSRDRGRGENEKLFF. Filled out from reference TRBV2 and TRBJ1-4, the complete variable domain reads EPEVTQTPSHQVTQMGQEVILRCVPISNHLYFYWYRQILGQKVEFLVSFYNNEISEKSEIFDDQFSVERPDGSNFTLKIRSTKLEDSAMYFCASSRDRGRGENEKLFFGSGTQLSVL.

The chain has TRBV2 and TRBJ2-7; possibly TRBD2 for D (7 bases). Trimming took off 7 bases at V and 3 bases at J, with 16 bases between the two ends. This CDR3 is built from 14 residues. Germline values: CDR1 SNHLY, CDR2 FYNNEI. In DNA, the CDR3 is TGTGCCAGCAATCTGGGGGGGCGCTTCTACGAGCAGTACTTC. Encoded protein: CASNLGGRFYEQYF.

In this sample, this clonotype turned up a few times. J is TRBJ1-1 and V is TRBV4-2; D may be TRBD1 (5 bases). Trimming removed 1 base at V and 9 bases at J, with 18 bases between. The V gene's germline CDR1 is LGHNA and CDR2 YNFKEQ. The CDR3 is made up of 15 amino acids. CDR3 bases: TGTGCCAGCAGCCAAGGGGGCTTACGTTCCCTCCAAGCTTTCTTT. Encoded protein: CASSQGGLRSLQAFF.

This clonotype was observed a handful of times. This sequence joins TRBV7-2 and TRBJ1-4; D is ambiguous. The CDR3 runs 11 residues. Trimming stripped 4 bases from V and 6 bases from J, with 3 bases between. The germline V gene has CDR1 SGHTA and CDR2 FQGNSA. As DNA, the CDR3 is TGTGCCAGCAGCTCGTATGAAAAACTGTTTTTT. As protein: CASSSYEKLFF.

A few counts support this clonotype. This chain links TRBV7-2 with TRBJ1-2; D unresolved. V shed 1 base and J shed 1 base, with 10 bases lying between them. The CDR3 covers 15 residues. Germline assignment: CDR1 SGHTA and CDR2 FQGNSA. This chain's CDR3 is CASSLVGQSNYGYTF. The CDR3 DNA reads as TGTGCCAGCAGCTTAGTAGGCCAGAGTAACTATGGCTACACCTTC.

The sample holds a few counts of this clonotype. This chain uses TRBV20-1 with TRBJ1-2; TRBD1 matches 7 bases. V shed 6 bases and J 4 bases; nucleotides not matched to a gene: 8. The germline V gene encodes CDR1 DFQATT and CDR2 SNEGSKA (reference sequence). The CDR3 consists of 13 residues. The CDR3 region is CSAGTGAVYGYTF. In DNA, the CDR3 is TGCAGTGCGGGCACAGGGGCCGTCTATGGCTACACCTTC.

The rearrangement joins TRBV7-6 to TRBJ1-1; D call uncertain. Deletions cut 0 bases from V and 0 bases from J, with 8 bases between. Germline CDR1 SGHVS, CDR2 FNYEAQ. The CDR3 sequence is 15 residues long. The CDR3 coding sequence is TGTGCCAGCAGCTTAGCACGGGAAATGAACACTGAAGCTTTCTTT. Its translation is CASSLAREMNTEAFF.